This TCR beta chain was profiled in a study of CD8+CD57+ T cells in acquired aplastic anemia. Study information: Sorting CD4+ and CD8+ cells gave DNA averaging roughly 3.2 ug. The study obtained 9 million to 11 million reads on average for CD4+ cells from healthy donors. General study points: A significant difference in CD8+ Simpson's diversity between patients and controls was not found. Both patients and controls carried the same twenty-nine CD8+ CDR3 sequences.

The study profiled TCR beta VDJ and CDR3 using genomic DNA as template. TCRdb used MiXCR to reprocess the reads, holding one entry per CDR3 protein. The data hold roughly 160,000 distinct CDR3 sequences, with around 60% observed a single time. The table lists this clonotype with many counts. Its target is not known. Specimen: sorted CD4+, CD8+, or CD8+CD57+ T cells (not recorded which) from PBMCs. The sequence came from a human donor in good health.

Here the CDR3 DNA reads TGTGCCAGCAGCTTGGGGCAGAATCAGCCCCAGCATTTT. This codes for CASSLGQNQPQHF. This chain links TRBV5-6 with TRBJ1-5; unclear D gene. The ends were cut back, 0 bases at V and 4 bases at J, with 5 bases in the middle. The CDR3 is 13 amino acids. CDR1 SGHDT and CDR2 YYEEEE come from the germline V gene.